Below are 20 T cell receptor beta chains sequenced from a single sample in a study of vaccination and CD4 T cells after COVID-19 (dated by TCRdb to between 2021 and 2023). The treatment or condition label on this specimen signifies: approximately nine-day PBMC culture with coronavirus spike peptide pools or control peptides (ViraFEST assay). The library was obtained by PCR. TCRdb lists the instrument as Illumina iSeq 100. At the Johns Hopkins FTIC core, DNA from the cultured CD4+ T cells underwent TCR sequencing with the Oncomine TCR Beta short-read assay. The public reads were quality trimmed at Q25 with fastp and then assembled into clones with MiXCR by TCRdb, keeping productive beta chains. Merged by CDR3 protein, the rows form single entries marked with the most common genes and DNA. This sample holds some 15,000 distinct CDR3 sequences; about 53% were observed only once. The ten most abundant clones make up about 4% of the sample.

These receptors have no known antigen. Sequenced material: CD4+ T cells from blood, cultured in vitro, taken before SARS-CoV-2 vaccination. These receptors were obtained from a human donor who had recovered from COVID-19.

The rearrangement uses TRBV19 and TRBJ1-5; TRBD1 is a possible D gene (6 bases). V shed 10 bases and J shed 2 bases, with 12 bases lying between them. This CDR3 is 13 amino acids long. CDR1 and CDR2 (germline): LNHDA, SQIVND (reference sequence). CDR3 amino acids: CATNAGGNQPQHF. The CDR3 DNA reads TGTGCCACCAATGCAGGGGGCAATCAGCCCCAGCATTTT. Full variable domain (rest looked up from reference TRBV19 and TRBJ1-5): DGGITQSPKYLFRKEGQNVTLSCEQNLNHDAMYWYRQDPGQGLRLIYYSQIVNDFQKGDIAEGYSVSREKKESFPLTVTSAQKNPTAFYLCATNAGGNQPQHFGDGTRLSIL.

This clonotype was counted once. J is TRBJ2-1 and V is TRBV15; TRBD2 matches at 12 bases. V was clipped by 2 bases and J by 5 bases; unmatched bases: 1. Germline values: CDR1 LNHNV, CDR2 YYDKDF (reference sequence). The CDR3 sequence is 15 residues long. The CDR3 coding sequence is TGTGCCACCAGCAGAAGACTAGCGGGGGACAATGAGCAGTTCTTC. Protein product: CATSRRLAGDNEQFF. The full variable domain, its missing parts supplied by reference TRBV15 and TRBJ2-1, is DAMVIQNPRYQVTQFGKPVTLSCSQTLNHNVMYWYQQKSSQAPKLLFHYYDKDFNNEADTPDNFQSRRPNTSFCFLDIRSPGLGDTAMYLCATSRRLAGDNEQFFGPGTRLTVL.

The chain combines TRBV7-9 with TRBJ2-2, with TRBD2 matching 12 bases. Germline CDR1 SEHNR, CDR2 FQNEAQ (reference sequence). The CDR3 runs 17 residues. V dropped 6 bases and J dropped 2; count of bases not matched to a gene: 7. CDR3 loop: CASRGSSGRGNTGELFF. DNA for the CDR3: TGTGCCAGCAGGGGGTCTAGCGGGAGGGGAAACACCGGGGAGCTGTTTTTT.

In its sample, this clonotype was seen once. J is TRBJ1-5 and V is TRBV4-3, with 11 bases aligning to TRBD1. This CDR3 is 15 amino acids long. Germline loops: CDR1 LGHNA, CDR2 YSLEER. The ends lost 3 bases at V and 6 bases at J; junction bases unmatched: 4. CDR3 DNA: TGCGCCAGCAGCCAGGACAGGGGGCAGGGTCAGCCCCAGCATTTT. Translation: CASSQDRGQGQPQHF.

The sample holds a few counts of this clonotype. The chain employs TRBV20-1 and TRBJ1-1; TRBD1 aligns across 11 bases. The V gene end was trimmed by 3 bases and the J gene end by 3 bases; junction bases not matched to a gene: 6. Germline V gene sequence: CDR1 DFQATT, CDR2 SNEGSKA (reference sequence). This CDR3 region has 15 residues. The CDR3 DNA follows: TGCAGTGCTAGCTCCGGGACAGGGGGGGACACTGAAGCTTTCTTT. This gives the protein CSASSGTGGDTEAFF.

In the case of this clonotype: One end of the junction is discordant with germline, which a read error may explain. This chain uses TRBV7-2 with TRBJ2-7; D may be TRBD1 or TRBD2 (5 bases each). The CDR3 totals 13 residues. From germline, CDR1 is SGHTA and CDR2 FQGNSA. The DNA of the CDR3 is TGCGCCAGCAGCCAGGGACCTTGGGACGAGCAGTACTTC. Amino acid sequence: CASSQGPWDEQYF.

The sample holds a few counts of this clonotype. V usage is TRBV28 and J usage is TRBJ1-1; maybe TRBD1 (6 bases). Germline lookup yields CDR1 MDHEN and CDR2 SYDVKM. The CDR3 runs 11 residues. Trimming removed 10 bases at V and 6 bases at J, with 12 bases between. The CDR3 here is CAIQRGAEAFF. CDR3 DNA: TGTGCCATCCAAAGGGGGGCTGAAGCTTTCTTT.

The table lists this clonotype with a few counts. The chain is built from TRBV20-1 and TRBJ2-4; 14 bases map to TRBD2. The junction had 13 bases not matched to a gene; V was cut back by 3 bases and J by 3 bases. Germline V CDR1 and CDR2: DFQATT, SNEGSKA (reference sequence). The CDR3 is 19 residues long. CDR3 residues: CSARGPGLAGVEGKNIQYF. The CDR3 DNA reads as TGCAGTGCTAGGGGTCCGGGACTAGCGGGAGTTGAGGGCAAAAACATTCAGTACTTC.

The chain employs TRBV19 and TRBJ2-1; 9 nucleotides agree with TRBD2. Germline V gene lookup returns CDR1 LNHDA and CDR2 SQIVND (reference sequence). This CDR3 is 17 amino acids long. V lost 1 base to trimming and J lost 2 bases; unmatched junction nucleotides: 6. The CDR3 region has the DNA TGTGCCAGTAGTATAGGCCTAGCGGGGATGCCCTACAATGAGCAGTTCTTC. It encodes CASSIGLAGMPYNEQFF.

This chain links TRBV28 with TRBJ2-7; 8 positions agree with TRBD1. Trimming at V came to 5 bases and at J to 4 bases, leaving 10 bases not matched to a gene. The CDR3 runs to 15 residues. Germline V gene sequence: CDR1 MDHEN, CDR2 SYDVKM. The CDR3 spells CASSQLRTGLYEQYF. CDR3 in DNA: TGTGCCAGCAGTCAACTCAGGACAGGGTTATACGAGCAGTACTTC.

There are a few counts of this clonotype. This rearrangement joins TRBV20-1 to TRBJ1-1, with D unclear. The length of the CDR3 is 12 residues. Germline CDR1 is DFQATT and CDR2 is SNEGSKA (reference sequence). V was shortened by 7 bases and J by 4 bases, with 13 bases between the two germline ends. The CDR3 protein is CSVLGSTTEAFF. The CDR3, as DNA: TGCAGTGTTTTGGGTTCGACCACTGAAGCTTTCTTT.

This chain joins TRBV10-1 and TRBJ1-1; D is perhaps TRBD1 (6 bases). V lost 5 bases, J lost 4 bases, and 11 bases lay in between. Germline lookup yields CDR1 WNHNN and CDR2 SYGVQD (reference sequence). CDR3 length equals 13 residues. DNA for the CDR3: TGCGCCAGCAGTCCAGGGGTGGGCACTGAAGCTTTCTTT. This encodes CASSPGVGTEAFF.

V usage is TRBV7-2 and J usage is TRBJ2-1; 10 positions match TRBD2. The V and J ends lost 5 bases and 5 bases, in that order; junction bases with no gene match: 12. Looked up from germline, CDR1 is SGHTA and CDR2 is FQGNSA. CDR3 length: 17 amino acids. In nucleotides, the CDR3 is TGTGCCAGCAGCCAGCTGGTCGGGCTAGCGGGGGACAATGAGCAGTTCTTC. Protein: CASSQLVGLAGDNEQFF.

The rearrangement uses TRBV10-2 and TRBJ1-1, with D possibly TRBD1 on 6 matching bases. The CDR3 length is 13 residues. Trimming pared 8 bases from V and 2 bases from J, leaving 12 bases between. Germline lookup yields CDR1 WSHSY and CDR2 SAAADI. The CDR3 is CASSAGANTEAFF. Here the CDR3 DNA reads TGCGCCAGCTCTGCAGGGGCTAACACTGAAGCTTTCTTT.

The chain carries TRBV19 and TRBJ1-1; 9 bases line up with TRBD1. The CDR3 consists of 15 residues. Trimming at V came to 6 bases and at J to 2 bases, leaving 7 bases not matched to a gene. Germline V lookup: CDR1 LNHDA, CDR2 SQIVND (reference sequence). CDR3 bases: TGTGCCAGTAGGGGTCTGGGACAGGGAAACACTGAAGCTTTCTTT. As protein: CASRGLGQGNTEAFF.

This clonotype showed up just once. The chain carries TRBV20-1 and TRBJ2-1; no firm D call. Germline V gene data show CDR1 as DFQATT and CDR2 as SNEGSKA (reference sequence). CDR3 length equals 17 residues. The V end lost 0 bases, the J end lost 2 bases, and 17 bases lay between the germline ends. For the CDR3, the DNA is TGCAGTGCTAGAGATGGTCGGTTCGGGTTCCCCTACAATGAGCAGTTCTTC. Translation gives CSARDGRFGFPYNEQFF.

The rearrangement uses TRBV12-3 or TRBV12-4 and TRBJ1-2; 8 positions agree with TRBD1. The V gene end was trimmed by 3 bases and the J gene end by 8 bases; junction bases not matched to a gene: 5. There are 13 residues in the CDR3. Here the CDR3 DNA reads TGTGCCAGCAGTTTGCAGGGGGCGGGGGGCTACACCTTC. It encodes CASSLQGAGGYTF.

This clonotype has more than one count but fewer than ten. This chain uses TRBV19 with TRBJ1-1, with D possibly being TRBD1 (6 bases). The germline V and J ends were trimmed by 4 bases and 0 bases, with 9 bases remaining between them. Germline V CDR1 and CDR2: LNHDA, SQIVND (reference sequence). The CDR3 loop spans 14 amino acids. Here the CDR3 DNA reads TGTGCCAGTAGTAGCGGACAGATGAACACTGAAGCTTTCTTT. Residues: CASSSGQMNTEAFF.

Only a few counts were recorded for this clonotype. The chain couples TRBV7-9 to TRBJ2-3; possibly TRBD2 for D (5 bases). The CDR3 covers 16 residues. CDR1 and CDR2 (germline): SEHNR, FQNEAQ (reference sequence). The germline V and J ends were trimmed by 5 bases and 1 base, with 16 bases remaining between them. In DNA, the CDR3 is TGTGCCAGCAGCCGAAGCGATGTTAGCGGCACAGATACGCAGTATTTT. This sequence encodes CASSRSDVSGTDTQYF.

This chain joins TRBV2 and TRBJ2-7; the D gene is possibly TRBD1 (6 bases). Germline-derived CDR1 and CDR2 are SNHLY and FYNNEI. The CDR3 sequence is 16 residues long. The V gene lost 5 bases and the J gene lost 1 base, with 18 bases spanning the gap. This chain's CDR3 is CASSKESIQGSYEQYF. The CDR3 bases are TGTGCCAGCAGTAAAGAAAGTATACAGGGATCCTACGAGCAGTACTTC.